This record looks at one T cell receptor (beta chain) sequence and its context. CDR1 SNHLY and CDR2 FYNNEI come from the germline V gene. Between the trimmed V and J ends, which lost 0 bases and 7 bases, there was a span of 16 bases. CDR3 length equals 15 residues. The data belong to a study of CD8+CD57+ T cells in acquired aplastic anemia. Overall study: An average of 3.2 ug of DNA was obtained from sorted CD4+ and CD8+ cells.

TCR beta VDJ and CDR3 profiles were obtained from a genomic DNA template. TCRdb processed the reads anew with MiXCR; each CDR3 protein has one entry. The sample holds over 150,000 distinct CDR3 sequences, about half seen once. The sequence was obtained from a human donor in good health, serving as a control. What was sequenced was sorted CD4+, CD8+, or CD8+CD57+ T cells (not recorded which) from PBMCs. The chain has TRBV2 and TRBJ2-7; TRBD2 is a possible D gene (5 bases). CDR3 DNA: TGTGCCAGCAGTGAAGCGCGGGTGTTGAGGAAAGAGCAGTACTTC. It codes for CASSEARVLRKEQYF.